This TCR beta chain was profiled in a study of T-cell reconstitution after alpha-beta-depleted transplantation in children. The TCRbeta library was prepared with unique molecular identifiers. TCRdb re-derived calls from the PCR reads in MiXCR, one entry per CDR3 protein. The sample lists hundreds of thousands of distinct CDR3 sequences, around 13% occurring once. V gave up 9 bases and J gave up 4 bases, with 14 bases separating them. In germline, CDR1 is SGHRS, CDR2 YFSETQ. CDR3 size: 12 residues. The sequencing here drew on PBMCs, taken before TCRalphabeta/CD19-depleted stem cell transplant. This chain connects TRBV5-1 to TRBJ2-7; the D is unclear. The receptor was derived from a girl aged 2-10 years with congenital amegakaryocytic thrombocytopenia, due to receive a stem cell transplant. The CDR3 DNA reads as TGCGCCATCAGTTCAGTGATTTACGAGCAGTACTTC. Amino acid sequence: CAISSVIYEQYF.